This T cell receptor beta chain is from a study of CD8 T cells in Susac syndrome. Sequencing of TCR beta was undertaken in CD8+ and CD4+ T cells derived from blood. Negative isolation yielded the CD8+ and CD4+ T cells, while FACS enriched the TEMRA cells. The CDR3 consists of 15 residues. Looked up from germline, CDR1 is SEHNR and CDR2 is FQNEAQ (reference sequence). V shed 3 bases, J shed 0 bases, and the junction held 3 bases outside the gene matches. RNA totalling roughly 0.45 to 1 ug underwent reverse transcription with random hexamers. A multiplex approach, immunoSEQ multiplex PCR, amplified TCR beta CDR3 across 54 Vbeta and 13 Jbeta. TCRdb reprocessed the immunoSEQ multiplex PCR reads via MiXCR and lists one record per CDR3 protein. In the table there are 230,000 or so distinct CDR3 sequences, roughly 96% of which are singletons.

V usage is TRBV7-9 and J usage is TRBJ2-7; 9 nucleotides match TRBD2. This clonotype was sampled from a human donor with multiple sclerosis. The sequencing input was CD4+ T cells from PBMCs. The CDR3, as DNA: TGTGCCAGCAGCTTGGCGGGGGGGGTCTCCTACGAGCAGTACTTC. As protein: CASSLAGGVSYEQYF.